This TCR beta chain is drawn from a study of blood T cells in healthy people across ages. Germline CDR1 reads SGHTA; CDR2 reads FQGNSA. Trimming removed 5 bases from V and 7 bases from J, with 11 bases in between. The CDR3 consists of 13 residues. A J-beta primer mix and a sample-barcoded 5' primer were used in a second PCR of about 6 to 12 cycles. TCRdb re-analysed the 5' RACE reads in MiXCR, keeping a single row per CDR3 protein. There are 500,000 to 600,000 distinct CDR3 sequences in the sample; approximately 25% occur only once, and around 20% lies in the top ten. The sequencing input was blood. This clonotype was obtained from a woman aged 65 to 85 in good health. The chain has TRBV7-2 and TRBJ2-2, with D possibly matching TRBD1 (5 bases). The CDR3 loop is CASSGQLRGELFF. CDR3 nucleotides: TGTGCCAGCAGCGGACAATTACGCGGGGAGCTGTTTTTT.